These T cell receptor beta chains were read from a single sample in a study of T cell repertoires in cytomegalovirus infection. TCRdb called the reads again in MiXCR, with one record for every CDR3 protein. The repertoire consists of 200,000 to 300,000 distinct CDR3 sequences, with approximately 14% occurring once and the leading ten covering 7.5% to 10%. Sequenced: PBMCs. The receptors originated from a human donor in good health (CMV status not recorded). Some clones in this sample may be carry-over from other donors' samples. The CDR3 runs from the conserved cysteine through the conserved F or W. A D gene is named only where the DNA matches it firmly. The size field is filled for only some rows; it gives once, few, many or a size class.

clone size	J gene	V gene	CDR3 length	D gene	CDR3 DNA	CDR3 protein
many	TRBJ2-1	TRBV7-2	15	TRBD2	TGTGCCAGCAGCTTAGGGTGGGTAGCGGGTGGAGAGCAGTTCTTC	CASSLGWVAGGEQFF
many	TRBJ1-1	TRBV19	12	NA	TGTGCCAGTAGGAAATGGACCACTGAAGCTTTCTTT	CASRKWTTEAFF
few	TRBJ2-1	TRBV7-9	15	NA	TGTGCCAGCAGCTCCTCGGTCCTACTTGGGAATGAGCAGTTCTTC	CASSSSVLLGNEQFF
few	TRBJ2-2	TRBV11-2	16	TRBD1	TGTGCCAGCAGGGCCCGGGACAGGGGATACACCGGGGAGCTGTTTTTT	CASRARDRGYTGELFF
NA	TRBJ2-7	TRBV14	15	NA	TGTGCCAGCAGCCAAGATTCAACAGGGCACTACGAGCAGTACTTC	CASSQDSTGHYEQYF
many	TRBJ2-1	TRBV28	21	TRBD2	TGTGCCAGCAGTAACCCGGGACGGATACTAGCGGGAGGCCAACCCTACAATGAGCAGTTCTTC	CASSNPGRILAGGQPYNEQFF
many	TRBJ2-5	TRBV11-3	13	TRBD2	TGTGCCAGCTCTAGCGGGATGGAAGAGACCCAGTACTTC	CASSSGMEETQYF
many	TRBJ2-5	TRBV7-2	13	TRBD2	TGTGCCAGCAGCTTGGGGGGGGAGGCGACCCAGTACTTC	CASSLGGEATQYF
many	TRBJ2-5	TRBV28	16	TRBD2	TGTGCCAGCAGTGGATTACTAGCGGGAGTGGGAGAGACCCAGTACTTC	CASSGLLAGVGETQYF
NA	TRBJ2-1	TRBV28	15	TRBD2	TGTGCAGGCGTGGAGACTCTAGCGGTTGGCAATGAGCAGTTCTTC	CAGVETLAVGNEQFF
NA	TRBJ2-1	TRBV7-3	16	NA	TGTGCCAGCAGCTTAACGGGGCAGGGTTGGGCCAATGAGCAGTTCTTC	CASSLTGQGWANEQFF
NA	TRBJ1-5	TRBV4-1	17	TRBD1	TGCGCCAGCAGCCCTGGACAGGGGGAGATAAGCAATCAGCCCCAGCATTTT	CASSPGQGEISNQPQHF
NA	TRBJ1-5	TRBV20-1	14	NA	TGCAGTGCTAGAGGATTCAGAAGCAATCAGCCCCAGCATTTT	CSARGFRSNQPQHF
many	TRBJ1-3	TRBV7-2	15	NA	TGTGCCAGCAGCCCCAGGGGTGCTGCTGGAAACACCATATATTTT	CASSPRGAAGNTIYF
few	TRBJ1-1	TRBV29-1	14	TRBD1	TGCAGCGTTGCGAACAGGGGTTGGGGCACTGAAGCTTTCTTT	CSVANRGWGTEAFF
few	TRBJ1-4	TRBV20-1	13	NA	TGCAGTGCTAGTATTGGTAATAATGAAAAACTGTTTTTT	CSASIGNNEKLFF
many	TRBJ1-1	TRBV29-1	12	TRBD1	TGCAGCGTCGGACAGGGTGGCACTGAAGCTTTCTTT	CSVGQGGTEAFF
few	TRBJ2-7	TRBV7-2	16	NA	TGTGCCAGCAGCTTAGGCCCCGGGAGTGGGTCCTACGAGCAGTACTTC	CASSLGPGSGSYEQYF
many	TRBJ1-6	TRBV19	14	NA	TGTGCCAGTAGTATAAACCTTTTGAATTCACCCCTCCACTTT	CASSINLLNSPLHF
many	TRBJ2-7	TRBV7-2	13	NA	TGTGCCAGCAGCTTAGACCCCGGGGGCGAGCAGTACTTC	CASSLDPGGEQYF
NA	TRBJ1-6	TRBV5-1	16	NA	TGCGCCAGCAGCAGCGGCCTGGGGCTAACTTATTCACCCCTCCACTTT	CASSSGLGLTYSPLHF
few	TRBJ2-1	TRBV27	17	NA	TGTGCCAGCAAGCATCAAAGTCAGGGGGGTTCCTACAATGAGCAGTTCTTC	CASKHQSQGGSYNEQFF
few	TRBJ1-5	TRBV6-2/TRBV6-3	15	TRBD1	TGTGCCAGCAGCTCCGACAGGGAAGGCAATCAGCCCCAGCATTTT	CASSSDREGNQPQHF
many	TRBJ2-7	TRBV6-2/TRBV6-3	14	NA	TGTGCCAGCAGTTACTCTAGAGCACTATACGAGCAGTACTTC	CASSYSRALYEQYF
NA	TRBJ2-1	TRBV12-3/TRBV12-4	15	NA	TGTGCCAGCAGTCCCGGACTACTCACTGCTGATGAGCAGTTCTTC	CASSPGLLTADEQFF
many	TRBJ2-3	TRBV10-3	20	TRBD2	TGTGCCATCAGTGAGTCCCCGAACATCCTAGCGGGGGGGCCGGCAGATACGCAGTATTTT	CAISESPNILAGGPADTQYF
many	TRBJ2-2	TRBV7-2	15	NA	TGTGCCAGCAGCTCCTCCGTAGGTTATGCCGGGGAGCTGTTTTTT	CASSSSVGYAGELFF
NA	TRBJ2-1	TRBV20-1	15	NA	TGCAGTGCTAGAGAGTATCTGCGGGGCCCAAGGGAGCAGTTCTTC	CSAREYLRGPREQFF
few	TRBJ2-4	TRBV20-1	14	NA	TGCAGTGCCCCGATCCGGGACTCCAAAAACATTCAGTACTTC	CSAPIRDSKNIQYF
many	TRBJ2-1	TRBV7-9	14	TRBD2	TGTGCCAGCAGCGCGGGACTAGCGTTAAATGAGCAGTTCTTC	CASSAGLALNEQFF
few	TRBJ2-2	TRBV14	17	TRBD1	TGTGCCAGCAGCCCATACCGACAGGGCACGAACACCGGGGAGCTGTTTTTT	CASSPYRQGTNTGELFF
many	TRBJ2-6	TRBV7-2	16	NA	TGTGCCAGCAGCTTAGTTTCCGGTCCTGGGGCCAACGTCCTGACTTTC	CASSLVSGPGANVLTF
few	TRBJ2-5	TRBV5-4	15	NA	TGTGCCAGCAGCTTGGGCAGCGCGGGTGAAAAGACCCAGTACTTC	CASSLGSAGEKTQYF
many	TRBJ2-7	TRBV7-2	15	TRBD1	TGTGCCAGCAGCTTAACAGGGGTGAGGTCCTACGAGCAGTACTTC	CASSLTGVRSYEQYF
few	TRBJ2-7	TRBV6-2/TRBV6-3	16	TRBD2	TGTGCCAGCAGTTTCGGCCCGGGACTAGGGTCCTACGAGCAGTACTTC	CASSFGPGLGSYEQYF
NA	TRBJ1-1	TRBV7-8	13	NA	TGTGCCAGCAGCGCCCTCCGGAAAACTGAAGCTTTCTTT	CASSALRKTEAFF
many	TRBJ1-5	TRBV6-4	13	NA	TGTGCCAGCAGTGAGGGGAGCAATCAGCCCCAGCATTTT	CASSEGSNQPQHF
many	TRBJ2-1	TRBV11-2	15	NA	TGTGCCAGCAGCTTAGGAGCTCCCGCCTACAATGAGCAGTTCTTC	CASSLGAPAYNEQFF
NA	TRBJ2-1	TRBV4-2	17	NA	TGTGCCAGCAGCCAAGATCTCCGGGGCGGAGGCTACAATGAGCAGTTCTTC	CASSQDLRGGGYNEQFF
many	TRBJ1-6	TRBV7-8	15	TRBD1	TGTGCCAGCAGCGCCCTGACAGGGGAGGGTTCACCCCTCCACTTT	CASSALTGEGSPLHF
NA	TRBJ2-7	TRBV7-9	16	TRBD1	TGTGCCAGCAGCTTCCCGGGACAGGGAGTCCTTGGCGAGCAGTACTTC	CASSFPGQGVLGEQYF
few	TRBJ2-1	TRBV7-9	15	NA	TGTGCCAGCAGCCAGACTAGTATGAGTAGGAATGAGCAGTTCTTC	CASSQTSMSRNEQFF
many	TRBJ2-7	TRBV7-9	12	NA	TGTGCCAGCAGCCCCACTCTTTACGAGCAGTACTTC	CASSPTLYEQYF
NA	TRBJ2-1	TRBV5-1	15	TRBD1	TGCGCCAGCAGCCCGGGACAGACCTCCTACAATGAGCAGTTCTTC	CASSPGQTSYNEQFF
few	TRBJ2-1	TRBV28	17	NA	TGTGCCAGCAGTTTGGTGGTAGCTCCGAGCTCCTACAATGAGCAGTTCTTC	CASSLVVAPSSYNEQFF
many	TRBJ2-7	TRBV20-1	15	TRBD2	TGCAGTGCCCCGCGCCCAGCGGGAGAAGTCTACGAGCAGTACTTC	CSAPRPAGEVYEQYF
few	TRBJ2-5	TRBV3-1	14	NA	TGTGCCAGCTATCTACGGGGTCAGGGAGAGACCCAGTACTTC	CASYLRGQGETQYF
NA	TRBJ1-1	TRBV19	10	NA	TGTGCCAGTAGGGGTCCTGAAGCTTTCTTT	CASRGPEAFF
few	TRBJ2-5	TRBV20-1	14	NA	TGCAGTGCCGGAGGGGGAAGGGGCCAAGAGACCCAGTACTTC	CSAGGGRGQETQYF
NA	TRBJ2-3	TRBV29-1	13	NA	TGCAGCGTTTTAGCGAGAGGGGGAGATACGCAGTATTTT	CSVLARGGDTQYF
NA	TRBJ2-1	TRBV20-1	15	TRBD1	TGCAGTGCTCTGAGGGTGGGGACAGGGCCAAATGAGCAGTTCTTC	CSALRVGTGPNEQFF
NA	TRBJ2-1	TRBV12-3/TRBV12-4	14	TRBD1	TGTGCCAGTGTCCGGGACAGCCTGTACAATGAGCAGTTCTTC	CASVRDSLYNEQFF
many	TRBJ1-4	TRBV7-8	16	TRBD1	TGTGCCAGCAGATCTCGACAGGGAGCAACTAATGAAAAACTGTTTTTT	CASRSRQGATNEKLFF
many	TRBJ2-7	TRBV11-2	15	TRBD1	TGTGCCAGCAGCTTAGATCTGGGACAGGTTTACGAGCAGTACTTC	CASSLDLGQVYEQYF
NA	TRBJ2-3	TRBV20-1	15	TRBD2	TGCAGTGCTAGAGATACTAGCGGGAGGGGAGAAACGCAGTATTTT	CSARDTSGRGETQYF
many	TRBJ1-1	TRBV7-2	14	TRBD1	TGTGCCAGCAGCCCACAGGGGGCGAACACTGAAGCTTTCTTT	CASSPQGANTEAFF
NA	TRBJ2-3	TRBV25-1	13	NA	TGTGCCAGCAGTCGGGACCACGCAGATACGCAGTATTTT	CASSRDHADTQYF
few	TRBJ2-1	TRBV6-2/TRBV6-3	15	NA	TGTGCCAGCAGCAAGCCCACAGGGTACCACGATGAGCAGTTCTTC	CASSKPTGYHDEQFF
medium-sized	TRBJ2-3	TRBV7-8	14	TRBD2	TGTGCCAGCAGCGACAGCGGGGGCATGGATACGCAGTATTTT	CASSDSGGMDTQYF